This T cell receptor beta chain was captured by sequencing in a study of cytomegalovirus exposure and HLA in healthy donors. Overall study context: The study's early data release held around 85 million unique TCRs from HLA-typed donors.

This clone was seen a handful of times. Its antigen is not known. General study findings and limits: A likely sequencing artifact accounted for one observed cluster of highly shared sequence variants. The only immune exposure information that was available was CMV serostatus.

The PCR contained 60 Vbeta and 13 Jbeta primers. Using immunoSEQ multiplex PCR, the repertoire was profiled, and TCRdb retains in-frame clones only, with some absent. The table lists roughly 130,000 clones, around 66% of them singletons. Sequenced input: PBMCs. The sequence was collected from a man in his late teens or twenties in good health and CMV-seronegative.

DNA for the CDR3: TGTGCCAGCAGCAAAGCCGGGACAGGGGATAATGAGCAGTTCTTC. The encoded protein is CASSKAGTGDNEQFF. The chain links TRBV27 to TRBJ2-1; the match to TRBD1 covers 10 bases. The CDR3 covers 15 residues. With 6 bases clipped from V and 7 bases from J, the junction kept 9 bases outside the gene matches. CDR1 and CDR2 from the germline V gene are MNHEY and SMNVEV (reference sequence).